A single sample is the source of the 10 T cell receptor beta chains below, sequenced in a study of cytomegalovirus exposure and HLA in healthy donors (TCRdb year 2017). The library was produced with the immunoSEQ multiplex PCR assay. For the multiplex PCR, a mixture combining 60 forward primers for TCR Vbeta segments and 13 reverse primers for TCR Jbeta segments was used. TCRdb stores this immuneACCESS table with in-frame sequences only. Part of the clones is absent; in the studies checked, under half of the shortfall reflects unresolved V genes, and no reason is known for the rest. The sample table holds around 140,000 clones, of which approximately 82% were seen once. The ten top clones hold roughly 10% of the sample. Sequencing input: PBMCs. The origin of the receptors is a woman aged 60 to 75 in good health and CMV-seropositive.

The rearrangement uses TRBV15 and TRBJ1-1, with D possibly matching TRBD1 (6 bases). Trimming took off 0 bases at V and 4 bases at J, with 9 bases between the two ends. CDR1 and CDR2 from the germline V gene are LNHNV and YYDKDF (reference sequence). The CDR3 extends over 14 amino acids. The CDR3 nucleotides read TGTGCCACCAGCAGAGATGTCAGGGGCACTGAAGCTTTCTTT. It yields the protein CATSRDVRGTEAFF.

This clone occurred a few times. The J gene is TRBJ2-1, the V gene TRBV7-9; TRBD1 matches 10 bases. J lost 6 bases, V lost 2 bases, and 7 bases had no gene match. This CDR3 is built from 16 residues. CDR1 SEHNR and CDR2 FQNEAQ come from the germline V gene (reference sequence). CDR3 in DNA: TGTGCCAGCAGCTTAAAGGGGACAGGGGCCCCCAATGAGCAGTTCTTC. Its protein is CASSLKGTGAPNEQFF.

The gene calls are TRBV7-2 and TRBJ1-4, with 8 bases aligning to TRBD1. V was pared by 3 bases and J by 10 bases, with 4 bases of the junction left unmatched. Germline loops: CDR1 SGHTA, CDR2 FQGNSA. The CDR3 consists of 13 residues. The CDR3 region is CASSFTGGGKLFF. The CDR3, as DNA: TGTGCCAGCAGCTTTACAGGGGGTGGAAAACTGTTTTTT.

The rearrangement uses TRBV7-2 and TRBJ2-7; the D gene is possibly TRBD1 (5 bases). Deletions cut 5 bases from V and 4 bases from J, with 12 bases between. This CDR3 has 13 amino acids. CDR1 SGHTA and CDR2 FQGNSA come from the germline V gene. CDR3 nucleotide sequence: TGTGCCAGCAGCCCCAGGGCAGCGTACGAGCAGTACTTC. Residues: CASSPRAAYEQYF.

The V call is TRBV27, the J call TRBJ2-7; TRBD1 aligns across 9 bases. Trimming removed 1 base from V and 7 bases from J; junction bases left unmatched: 8. Germline V gives CDR1 MNHEY, CDR2 SMNVEV (reference sequence). The CDR3 is 15 residues long. As DNA, the CDR3 is TGTGCCAGCAGTTTATTTGGGACAGGGTCGTGGGAGCAGTACTTC. It yields the protein CASSLFGTGSWEQYF.

This clone was observed a handful of times. CDR3 in DNA: TGTGCCAGTAGTCCTTCCTACAATGAGCAGTTCTTC. Residues: CASSPSYNEQFF. The V gene is TRBV19, the J gene TRBJ2-1; D is unresolved. Trimming stripped 5 bases from V and 1 base from J, with 3 bases between. CDR3 length: 12 amino acids. Germline V lookup: CDR1 LNHDA, CDR2 SQIVND (reference sequence).

V and J are TRBV6-5 and TRBJ2-5, with a possible D match to TRBD1 (5 bases). TRBJ2-7 matches the DNA end more closely, so the J call is doubtful. CDR1 is MNHEY and CDR2 is SVGAGI in the germline V gene. The CDR3 is 14 amino acids. CDR3 DNA sequence: TGTGCCAGCAAGCTACAGGCGAGCTCCTACGAGCAGTACTTC. This sequence encodes CASKLQASSYEQYF.

V and J are TRBV5-1 and TRBJ2-3; a possible D gene is TRBD1 (5 bases). Germline V CDR1 and CDR2: SGHRS, YFSETQ. Trimming removed 0 bases from V and 0 bases from J, with 11 bases in between. CDR3 length: 16 residues. The CDR3 DNA reads TGCGCCAGCAGCTTGGCCACAGGCTCTAGCACAGATACGCAGTATTTT. Translating it yields CASSLATGSSTDTQYF.

This clone was seen only once. CDR3 protein: CASSSSGTGDFEQYF. CDR3 sequence (DNA): TGTGCCAGCAGCTCTTCCGGGACAGGGGACTTCGAGCAGTACTTC. V usage is TRBV7-3 and J usage is TRBJ2-7, with TRBD1 matching over 10 bases. The CDR3 has 15 residues. Germline CDR1 reads SGHTA; CDR2 reads FQGTGA. Losses at the gene ends were 4 bases for V and 6 bases for J; bases not matched to a gene: 9.

The J gene is TRBJ1-4, the V gene TRBV2; D remains ambiguous. The CDR3 loop spans 13 amino acids. CDR1 and CDR2 (germline): SNHLY, FYNNEI. Trimming took 8 bases from V and 8 from J, leaving 15 bases between them. The CDR3 nucleotides read TGTGCCAGCCACCTACCGACTACCGAAAAACTGTTTTTT. Encoded protein: CASHLPTTEKLFF. Supplemented by reference TRBV2 and TRBJ1-4, the full variable domain reads EPEVTQTPSHQVTQMGQEVILRCVPISNHLYFYWYRQILGQKVEFLVSFYNNEISEKSEIFDDQFSVERPDGSNFTLKIRSTKLEDSAMYFCASHLPTTEKLFFGSGTQLSVL.